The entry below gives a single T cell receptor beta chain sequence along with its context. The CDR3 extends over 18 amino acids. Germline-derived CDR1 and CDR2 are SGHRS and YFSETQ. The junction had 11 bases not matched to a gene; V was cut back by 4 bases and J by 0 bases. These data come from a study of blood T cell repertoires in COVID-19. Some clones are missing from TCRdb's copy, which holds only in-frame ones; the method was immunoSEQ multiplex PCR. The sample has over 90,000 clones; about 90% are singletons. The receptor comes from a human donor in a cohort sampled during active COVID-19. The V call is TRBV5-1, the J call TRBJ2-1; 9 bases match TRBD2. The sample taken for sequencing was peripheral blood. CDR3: CASSVLAGPPSSYNEQFF. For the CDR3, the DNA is TGCGCCAGCAGCGTCCTAGCGGGGCCCCCGAGCTCCTACAATGAGCAGTTCTTC.